This T cell receptor (beta chain) was documented in a study of Ad26.COV2.S vaccination and SARS-CoV-2 variants. Trimming removed 5 bases from V and 4 bases from J; junction bases left unmatched: 29. The CDR3 runs to 23 residues. CDR1 is SGHVS, CDR2 FQNEAQ, per germline. Study results and caveats: Spike-specific TCR breadth ran higher among vaccine recipients than placebo recipients.

As regards this clone: The target antigen is unknown.

Treatment indicated: roughly 20 received Ad26.COV2.S at low or high dose, single or two shots; 5 received placebo; per-sample allocation not given. It was on day 63 after the first vaccine or placebo injection that samples were taken. This table comes from immunoSEQ multiplex PCR, and its TCRdb copy is limited to in-frame clones, with some not included. The sample lists some 350,000 clones, roughly 85% occurring once. V usage is TRBV7-8 and J usage is TRBJ2-3; TRBD2 aligns across 11 bases. The material was peripheral blood, obtained in a trial of Ad26.COV2.S vaccine versus placebo. The clonotype originates from a person between 18 and 65 years old who received the Ad26.COV2.S COVID-19 vaccine or a placebo. Here the CDR3 reads CASSPKYKIAGGSTRTRPDTQYF. The CDR3, as DNA: TGTGCCAGCAGCCCGAAATACAAGATAGCGGGGGGGTCGACCCGAACCCGCCCAGATACGCAGTATTTT.